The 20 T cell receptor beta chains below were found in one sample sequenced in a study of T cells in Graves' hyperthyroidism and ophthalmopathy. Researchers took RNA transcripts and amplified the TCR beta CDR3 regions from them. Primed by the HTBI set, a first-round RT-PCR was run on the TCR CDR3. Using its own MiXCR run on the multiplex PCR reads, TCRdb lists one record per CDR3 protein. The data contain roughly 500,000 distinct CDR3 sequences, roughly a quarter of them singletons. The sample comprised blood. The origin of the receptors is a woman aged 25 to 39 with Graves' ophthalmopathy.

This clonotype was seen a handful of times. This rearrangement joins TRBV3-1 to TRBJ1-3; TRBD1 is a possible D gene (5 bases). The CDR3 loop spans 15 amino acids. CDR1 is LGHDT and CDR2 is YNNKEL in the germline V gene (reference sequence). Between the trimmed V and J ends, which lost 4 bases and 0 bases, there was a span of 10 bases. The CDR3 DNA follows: TGTGCCAGCAGCCTACAGGACGGCTCTGGAAACACCATATATTTT. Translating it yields CASSLQDGSGNTIYF.

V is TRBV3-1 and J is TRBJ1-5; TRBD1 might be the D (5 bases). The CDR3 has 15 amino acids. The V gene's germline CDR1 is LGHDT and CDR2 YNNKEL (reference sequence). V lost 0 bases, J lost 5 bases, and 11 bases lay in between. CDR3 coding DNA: TGTGCCAGCAGCCAAGATTCAGGGAGAGATCAGCCCCAGCATTTT. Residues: CASSQDSGRDQPQHF.

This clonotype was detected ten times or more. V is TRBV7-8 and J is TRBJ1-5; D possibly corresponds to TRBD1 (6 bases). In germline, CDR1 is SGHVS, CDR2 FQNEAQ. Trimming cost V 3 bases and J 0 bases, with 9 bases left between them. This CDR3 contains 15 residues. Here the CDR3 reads CASSFNRDSNQPQHF. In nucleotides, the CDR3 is TGTGCCAGCAGCTTCAACAGGGATAGCAATCAGCCCCAGCATTTT.

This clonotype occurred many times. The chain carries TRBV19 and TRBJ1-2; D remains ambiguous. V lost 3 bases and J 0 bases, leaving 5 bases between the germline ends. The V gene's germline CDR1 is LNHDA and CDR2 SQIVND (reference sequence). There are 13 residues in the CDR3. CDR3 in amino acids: CASSIQANYGYTF. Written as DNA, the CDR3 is TGTGCCAGTAGTATTCAAGCTAACTATGGCTACACCTTC.

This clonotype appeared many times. The CDR3 bases are TGTGCCAGCAGCTTAGTGATTGAAGCTTTCTTT. This codes for CASSLVIEAFF. The chain combines TRBV7-2 with TRBJ1-1, with D unclear. This CDR3 is 11 amino acids long. CDR1 SGHTA and CDR2 FQGNSA come from the germline V gene. Trimming pared 1 base from V and 7 bases from J, leaving 4 bases between. Full variable domain (outside the CDR3, taken from reference TRBV7-2 and TRBJ1-1): GAGVSQSPSNKVTEKGKDVELRCDPISGHTALYWYRQSLGQGLEFLIYFQGNSAPDKSGLPSDRFSAERTGGSVSTLTIQRTQQEDSAVYLCASSLVIEAFFGQGTRLTVV.

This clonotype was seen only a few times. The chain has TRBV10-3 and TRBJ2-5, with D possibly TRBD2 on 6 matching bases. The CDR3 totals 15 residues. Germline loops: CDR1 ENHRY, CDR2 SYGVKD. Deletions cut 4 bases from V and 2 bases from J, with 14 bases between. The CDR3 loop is CAISGPGRRQETQYF. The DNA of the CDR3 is TGTGCCATCAGTGGCCCAGGGAGGCGTCAAGAGACCCAGTACTTC.

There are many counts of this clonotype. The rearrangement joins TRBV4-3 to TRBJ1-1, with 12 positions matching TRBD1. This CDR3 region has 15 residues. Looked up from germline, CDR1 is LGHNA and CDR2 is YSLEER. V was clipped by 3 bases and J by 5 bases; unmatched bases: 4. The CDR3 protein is CASSQGTGGYTEAFF. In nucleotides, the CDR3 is TGCGCCAGCAGCCAGGGGACAGGGGGCTATACTGAAGCTTTCTTT.

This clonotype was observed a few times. CDR3 coding DNA: TGTGCCAGCAGCTTAGATCTCGGGGTCAGCAATCAGCCCCAGCATTTT. Translating gives CASSLDLGVSNQPQHF. V gene TRBV11-2 combines with J gene TRBJ1-5; D not certain. V lost 0 bases and J lost 1, with 10 bases in between. The CDR3 spans 16 residues. Germline CDR1 reads SGHAT; CDR2 reads FQNNGV.

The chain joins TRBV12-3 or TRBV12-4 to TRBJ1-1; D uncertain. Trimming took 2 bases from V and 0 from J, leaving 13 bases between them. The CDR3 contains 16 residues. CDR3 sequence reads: CASSLFAEPMNTEAFF. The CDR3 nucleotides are TGTGCCAGCAGTTTATTCGCAGAGCCCATGAACACTGAAGCTTTCTTT.

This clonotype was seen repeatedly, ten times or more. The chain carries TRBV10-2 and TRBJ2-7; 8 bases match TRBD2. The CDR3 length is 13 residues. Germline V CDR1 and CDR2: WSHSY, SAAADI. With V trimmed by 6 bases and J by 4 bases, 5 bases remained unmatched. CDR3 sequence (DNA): TGCGCCAGCAGGCTAGCGGGTAATTACGAGCAGTACTTC. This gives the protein CASRLAGNYEQYF.

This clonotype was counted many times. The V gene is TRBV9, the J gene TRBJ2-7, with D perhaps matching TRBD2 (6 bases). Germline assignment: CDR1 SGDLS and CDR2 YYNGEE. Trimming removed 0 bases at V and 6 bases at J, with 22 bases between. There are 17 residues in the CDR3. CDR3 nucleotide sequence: TGTGCCAGCAGCGTAGGGGTCATCGGCGGAGGGCTAACCGAGCAGTACTTC. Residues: CASSVGVIGGGLTEQYF.

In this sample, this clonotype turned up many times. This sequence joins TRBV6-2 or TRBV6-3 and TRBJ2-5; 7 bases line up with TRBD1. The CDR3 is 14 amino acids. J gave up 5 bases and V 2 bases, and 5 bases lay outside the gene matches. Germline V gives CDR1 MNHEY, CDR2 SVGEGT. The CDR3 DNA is TGTGCCAGCAGTTACGGGACAGCAGAGGAGACCCAGTACTTC. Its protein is CASSYGTAEETQYF.

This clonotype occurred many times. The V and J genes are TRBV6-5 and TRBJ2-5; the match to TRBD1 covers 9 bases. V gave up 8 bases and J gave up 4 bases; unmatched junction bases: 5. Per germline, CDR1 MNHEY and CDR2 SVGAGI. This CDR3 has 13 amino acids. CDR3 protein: CASGQGRAETQYF. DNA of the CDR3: TGTGCCAGCGGACAGGGGCGGGCAGAGACCCAGTACTTC.

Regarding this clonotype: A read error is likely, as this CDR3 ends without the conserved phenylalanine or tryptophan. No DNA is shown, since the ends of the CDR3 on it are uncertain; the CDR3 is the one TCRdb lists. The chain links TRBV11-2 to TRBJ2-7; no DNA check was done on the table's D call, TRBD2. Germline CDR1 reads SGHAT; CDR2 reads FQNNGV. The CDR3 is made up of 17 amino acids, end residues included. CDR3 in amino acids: CASPSAEDFWTSGAILT.

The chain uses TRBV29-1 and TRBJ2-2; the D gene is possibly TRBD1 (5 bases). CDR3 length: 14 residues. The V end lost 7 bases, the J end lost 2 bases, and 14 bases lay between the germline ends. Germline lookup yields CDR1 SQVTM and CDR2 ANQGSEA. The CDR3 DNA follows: TGCAGCGCCACAGCAGGGCCAAACACCGGGGAGCTGTTTTTT. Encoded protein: CSATAGPNTGELFF.

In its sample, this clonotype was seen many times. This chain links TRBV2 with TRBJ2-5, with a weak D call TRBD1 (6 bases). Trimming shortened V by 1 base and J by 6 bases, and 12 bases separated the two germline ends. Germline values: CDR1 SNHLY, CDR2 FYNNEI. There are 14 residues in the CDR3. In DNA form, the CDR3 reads TGTGCCAGCAGTGAAGAGTCAGGGGTGAAGACCCAGTACTTC. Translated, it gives CASSEESGVKTQYF.

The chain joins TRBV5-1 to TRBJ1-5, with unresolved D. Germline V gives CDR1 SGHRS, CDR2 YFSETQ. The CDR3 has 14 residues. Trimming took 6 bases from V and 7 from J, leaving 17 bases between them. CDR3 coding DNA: TGCGCCAGCATCCCGGGTCCCGAGGGACAGCCCCAGCATTTT. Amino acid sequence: CASIPGPEGQPQHF.

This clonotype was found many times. Written as DNA, the CDR3 is TGTGCCAGCAGTGAATTGGCAGGGGTGAATTACGGGGAGCTGTTTTTT. Protein sequence: CASSELAGVNYGELFF. V and J are TRBV6-1 and TRBJ2-2, with D perhaps matching TRBD1 (6 bases). Trimming left V 2 bases short and J 7 bases short, with 17 bases between. This CDR3 has 16 residues. Germline V gives CDR1 MNHNS, CDR2 SASEGT.

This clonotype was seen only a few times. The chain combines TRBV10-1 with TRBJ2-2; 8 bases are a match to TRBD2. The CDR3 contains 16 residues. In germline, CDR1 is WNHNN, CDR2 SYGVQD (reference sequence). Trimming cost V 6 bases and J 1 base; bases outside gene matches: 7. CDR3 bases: TGCGCCAGCAGCGGGGGGGGACGGATGAACACCGGGGAGCTGTTTTTT. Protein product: CASSGGGRMNTGELFF.

Here the CDR3 reads CASSLWDDRAQPQHF. CDR3 nucleotide sequence: TGTGCCAGCAGTTTATGGGATGACCGGGCGCAGCCCCAGCATTTT. The rearrangement joins TRBV28 to TRBJ1-5; D not certain. Trimming removed 0 bases from V and 7 bases from J, with 13 bases in between. The CDR3 extends over 15 amino acids. Germline V lookup: CDR1 MDHEN, CDR2 SYDVKM.